This record looks at one TCR beta chain sequence and its context. An amount of RNA that ranged from roughly 0.45 to 1 ug was reverse transcribed with random hexamers. An immunoSEQ multiplex PCR amplified TCR beta CDR3 over 54 Vbeta and 13 Jbeta. TCRdb reanalysed the immunoSEQ multiplex PCR reads using MiXCR and keeps one entry per CDR3 protein. The sample contains nearly 110,000 distinct CDR3 sequences, approximately 94% of which appear only once. This CDR3 contains 16 residues. Looked up from germline, CDR1 is KGHDR and CDR2 is SFDVKD. V lost 9 bases to trimming and J lost 0 bases; unmatched junction nucleotides: 8. The source of the sample is a study of CD8 T cells in Susac syndrome. Sequencing of TCR beta drew on CD8+ and CD4+ T cells from blood. Fulfillment of recently defined diagnostic criteria for definite or probable disease was shown by the patients with Susac syndrome.

The source material was CD8+ T cells from PBMCs. The sequence came from a human donor with Susac syndrome. The rearrangement joins TRBV24-1 to TRBJ2-2, with 8 bases fitting TRBD2. In DNA form, the CDR3 reads TGTGCCACCGCCGGGGGGGACCTCGCGAACACCGGGGAGCTGTTTTTT. The encoded protein is CATAGGDLANTGELFF.